This record looks at one TCR beta chain sequence and its context. These data are taken from a study of blood T cells in healthy people across ages. The CDR3 loop spans 15 amino acids. The V segment lost 3 bases and the J segment 10 bases; nucleotides outside the gene matches: 14. Germline loops: CDR1 SGHRS, CDR2 YFSETQ. The authors ran a second PCR of 7 to 11 cycles using a sample-barcoded 5' primer and a J-beta primer mix. TCRdb passed the 5' RACE reads through MiXCR, listing each CDR3 protein once. The sample shows about 970,000 distinct CDR3 sequences, roughly 51% of them seen only once. The receptor was isolated from a woman aged 60-75 years in good health. V gene TRBV5-1 combines with J gene TRBJ1-1; TRBD1 matches at 8 bases. Source material: blood. CDR3 in DNA: TGCGCCAGCAGCTCGACAGGGGACCCAGGTATTGCAGCTTTCTTT. It is translated as CASSSTGDPGIAAFF.